These T cell receptor beta chains were read from a single sample in a study of T-cell memory formation after mild COVID-19. TCRdb processed the 5' RACE reads anew with MiXCR; each CDR3 protein has one entry. Altogether 340,000 or so distinct CDR3 sequences are present, 10% to 15% being singletons, with the ten largest covering over 20%. The material sequenced was PBMCs or a T cell subset sorted from them (not recorded which). Receptor source: a man between 18 and 35 years old who had mild COVID-19 (a few samples of this study predate the infection). Cell type and time point are not known. Both conserved end residues are part of each CDR3. D genes are given only for firm matches. The listing skips clone size in some rows; elsewhere it reads once, few, many or a size class.

v_gene: TRBV7-2
j_gene: TRBJ2-7
d_gene: -
abundance: -
CDR3nt: TGTGCCAGCAGCGCATACTCCTACGAGCAGTACTTC
CDR3aa: CASSAYSYEQYF

v_gene: TRBV5-1
j_gene: TRBJ2-7
d_gene: -
abundance: few
CDR3nt: TGCGCCAGCAGCCCCCTTTGGGAAGGGTACGAATACGAGCAGTACTTC
CDR3aa: CASSPLWEGYEYEQYF

v_gene: TRBV10-3
j_gene: TRBJ2-3
d_gene: TRBD2
abundance: -
CDR3nt: TGTGCCATCAGTCAGCTAGCGGGGAGCACAGATACGCAGTATTTT
CDR3aa: CAISQLAGSTDTQYF

v_gene: TRBV7-6
j_gene: TRBJ2-2
d_gene: TRBD1
abundance: few
CDR3nt: TGTGCCAGCACCAACCCCCTCTTCGACAGGGGGGCGAACACCGGGGAGCTGTTTTTT
CDR3aa: CASTNPLFDRGANTGELFF

v_gene: TRBV5-5
j_gene: TRBJ2-7
d_gene: TRBD1
abundance: many
CDR3nt: TGTGCCAGCAGCTTAGACAGGGGTAACGAGCAGTACTTC
CDR3aa: CASSLDRGNEQYF

v_gene: TRBV11-2
j_gene: TRBJ1-1
d_gene: TRBD1
abundance: many
CDR3nt: TGTGCCAGCAGCTTAAGCAGGGGGGAACTTGGAGCTTTCTTT
CDR3aa: CASSLSRGELGAFF

v_gene: TRBV27
j_gene: TRBJ1-5
d_gene: -
abundance: -
CDR3nt: TGTGCCAGCAGTTTCTTGGGGAATCGGCCCCAGCATTTT
CDR3aa: CASSFLGNRPQHF

v_gene: TRBV5-1
j_gene: TRBJ1-2
d_gene: -
abundance: many
CDR3nt: TGCGCCAGCAGCTTGTTGGAGTCTATGAGTGGCTACACCTTC
CDR3aa: CASSLLESMSGYTF

v_gene: TRBV2
j_gene: TRBJ1-1
d_gene: -
abundance: -
CDR3nt: TGTGCCAGCAGTGCTCAGGGCAAGGGAACTGAAGCTTTCTTT
CDR3aa: CASSAQGKGTEAFF

v_gene: TRBV4-1
j_gene: TRBJ2-7
d_gene: -
abundance: once
CDR3nt: TGCGCCAGCAGCCAAGATGGACAGACCTACGAGCAGTACTTC
CDR3aa: CASSQDGQTYEQYF

v_gene: TRBV4-1
j_gene: TRBJ1-1
d_gene: TRBD1
abundance: few
CDR3nt: TGCGCCAGCAGCTATCGGACAGGGCGTAACACTGAAGCTTTCTTT
CDR3aa: CASSYRTGRNTEAFF

v_gene: TRBV6-6
j_gene: TRBJ1-3
d_gene: -
abundance: few
CDR3nt: TGTGCCAGCAAAGACCCGGGCAACACCATATATTTT
CDR3aa: CASKDPGNTIYF

v_gene: TRBV4-1
j_gene: TRBJ2-1
d_gene: -
abundance: few
CDR3nt: TGCGCCAGCAGCCCCCTACCGGGCCGGGATGAGCAGTTCTTC
CDR3aa: CASSPLPGRDEQFF

v_gene: TRBV20-1
j_gene: TRBJ2-1
d_gene: TRBD2
abundance: many
CDR3nt: TGCAGTGCTAGAGAGGCTAGCGGCAGCTCCTACAATGAGCAGTTCTTC
CDR3aa: CSAREASGSSYNEQFF

v_gene: TRBV20-1
j_gene: TRBJ1-6
d_gene: -
abundance: -
CDR3nt: TGCAGTGCAAACCAGGGATTTGGGTCACCCCTCCACTTT
CDR3aa: CSANQGFGSPLHF

v_gene: TRBV27
j_gene: TRBJ2-7
d_gene: -
abundance: few
CDR3nt: TGTGCCAGCAGTGTCACGAGATCAGCCTCCTACGAGCAGTACTTC
CDR3aa: CASSVTRSASYEQYF

v_gene: TRBV7-6
j_gene: TRBJ2-7
d_gene: -
abundance: once
CDR3nt: TGTGCCAGCAGCCCCGGACAGCCTACCTACGAGCAGTACTTC
CDR3aa: CASSPGQPTYEQYF

v_gene: TRBV20-1
j_gene: TRBJ1-4
d_gene: TRBD1
abundance: many
CDR3nt: TGCAGTGCTAGGCCGGACAGGGGGGAAAAACTGTTTTTT
CDR3aa: CSARPDRGEKLFF

v_gene: TRBV27
j_gene: TRBJ2-3
d_gene: TRBD1
abundance: -
CDR3nt: TGTGCCAGCAGTTTCACCCCTGGGACAGGGGCAGATACGCAGTATTTT
CDR3aa: CASSFTPGTGADTQYF

v_gene: TRBV6-5
j_gene: TRBJ1-5
d_gene: -
abundance: few
CDR3nt: TGTGCCAGCAGTCTAGGGGGGGGCGACTTTTATAGCAATCAGCCCCAGCATTTT
CDR3aa: CASSLGGGDFYSNQPQHF

v_gene: TRBV5-6
j_gene: TRBJ1-1
d_gene: -
abundance: -
CDR3nt: TGTGCCAGCAGCTTGAAGGGCGGCACTGAAGCTTTCTTT
CDR3aa: CASSLKGGTEAFF

v_gene: TRBV20-1
j_gene: TRBJ2-5
d_gene: TRBD2
abundance: -
CDR3nt: TGCAGTGCTAGTCCCACTAGCGGGGGGGCAGGGACCCAGTACTTC
CDR3aa: CSASPTSGGAGTQYF

v_gene: TRBV5-5
j_gene: TRBJ1-5
d_gene: TRBD1
abundance: few
CDR3nt: TGTGCCAGCAGCAACAGGTACAGGGGTCCGCCCCAGCATTTT
CDR3aa: CASSNRYRGPPQHF

v_gene: TRBV7-9
j_gene: TRBJ1-2
d_gene: TRBD1
abundance: -
CDR3nt: TGTGCCAGCAGCTTAGATGATACAGGGGTTTATGGCTACACCTTC
CDR3aa: CASSLDDTGVYGYTF

v_gene: TRBV5-1
j_gene: TRBJ2-5
d_gene: -
abundance: many
CDR3nt: TGCGCCAGCAGCTTGGCTTGGGGGCGACAAGAGACCCAGTACTTC
CDR3aa: CASSLAWGRQETQYF

v_gene: TRBV6-6
j_gene: TRBJ1-2
d_gene: -
abundance: few
CDR3nt: TGTGCCAGCAGCTCCTCTGGGGTTCGACCACAAGCTAACTATGGCTACACCTTC
CDR3aa: CASSSSGVRPQANYGYTF

v_gene: TRBV5-1
j_gene: TRBJ1-2
d_gene: -
abundance: few
CDR3nt: TGCGCCAGCAGCTTGCGAGCCGAGGGTGGCTACACCTTC
CDR3aa: CASSLRAEGGYTF

v_gene: TRBV9
j_gene: TRBJ2-1
d_gene: -
abundance: few
CDR3nt: TGTGCCAGCAGCGTGGGCTACGCCTCCTACAATGAGCAGTTCTTC
CDR3aa: CASSVGYASYNEQFF

v_gene: TRBV4-1
j_gene: TRBJ2-7
d_gene: -
abundance: -
CDR3nt: TGCGCCAGCAGCCAAGTACGGGGGTTCGGTGAGCAGTACTTC
CDR3aa: CASSQVRGFGEQYF

v_gene: TRBV20-1
j_gene: TRBJ2-3
d_gene: -
abundance: -
CDR3nt: TGCAGTGCTAGAGATGGACGGGAGAGGAGTTACACAGATACGCAGTATTTT
CDR3aa: CSARDGRERSYTDTQYF

v_gene: TRBV4-1
j_gene: TRBJ2-1
d_gene: TRBD2
abundance: -
CDR3nt: TGCGCCAGCAGCCAACAGACTAGCGGGGGGCTATACAATGAGCAGTTCTTC
CDR3aa: CASSQQTSGGLYNEQFF

v_gene: TRBV10-1
j_gene: TRBJ1-1
d_gene: -
abundance: few
CDR3nt: TGCGCCAGTGGAGGGGAAGAAAACAGGAGAATTCCCCGCGCAACTGAAGCTTTCTTT
CDR3aa: CASGGEENRRIPRATEAFF

v_gene: TRBV9
j_gene: TRBJ1-3
d_gene: TRBD1
abundance: -
CDR3nt: TGTGCCAGCAGCGAAGGGACAGTGATCTCTGGAAACACCATATATTTT
CDR3aa: CASSEGTVISGNTIYF

v_gene: TRBV4-1
j_gene: TRBJ2-5
d_gene: TRBD2
abundance: -
CDR3nt: TGCGCCAGCAGCCAAGCTTCCGGGACTAGCGGGGAGCAAGAGACCCAGTACTTC
CDR3aa: CASSQASGTSGEQETQYF

v_gene: TRBV12-3/TRBV12-4
j_gene: TRBJ1-2
d_gene: TRBD1
abundance: -
CDR3nt: TGTGCCAGCAGTTTTGACAGGGTGGGAGGCTACACCTTC
CDR3aa: CASSFDRVGGYTF

v_gene: TRBV6-5
j_gene: TRBJ1-5
d_gene: -
abundance: -
CDR3nt: TGTGCCAGCAGTTTAACCCGCCGGGCCGAGCCCCAGCATTTT
CDR3aa: CASSLTRRAEPQHF

v_gene: TRBV9
j_gene: TRBJ1-1
d_gene: TRBD1
abundance: few
CDR3nt: TGTGCCAGCAGCCCACGACAGGGGGGGTTGAACACTGAAGCTTTCTTT
CDR3aa: CASSPRQGGLNTEAFF

v_gene: TRBV5-1
j_gene: TRBJ2-1
d_gene: -
abundance: few
CDR3nt: TGCGCCAGCAGCTTGCAGGGGATTAGCTCCTACAATGAGCAGTTCTTC
CDR3aa: CASSLQGISSYNEQFF

v_gene: TRBV25-1
j_gene: TRBJ2-5
d_gene: -
abundance: -
CDR3nt: TGTGCCAGCAGTTGGTCACGGGGCCGTGGACAAGAGACCCAGTACTTC
CDR3aa: CASSWSRGRGQETQYF

v_gene: TRBV2
j_gene: TRBJ1-6
d_gene: -
abundance: few
CDR3nt: TGTGCCACCCAGCCTGGACGCGGGGACTCACCCCTCCACTTT
CDR3aa: CATQPGRGDSPLHF

v_gene: TRBV12-3/TRBV12-4
j_gene: TRBJ1-5
d_gene: -
abundance: -
CDR3nt: TGTGCCAGCGAGAGTGGTTTGAGGGAACAGCCCCAGCATTTT
CDR3aa: CASESGLREQPQHF

v_gene: TRBV7-2
j_gene: TRBJ2-1
d_gene: TRBD2
abundance: few
CDR3nt: TGTGCCAGCAGCTTAGGCGGGGGGGTTGAGCAGTTCTTC
CDR3aa: CASSLGGGVEQFF

v_gene: TRBV20-1
j_gene: TRBJ2-7
d_gene: -
abundance: -
CDR3nt: TGCAGTGCGGGGAGTCTCGCGGAAAGCTCCTACGAGCAGTACTTC
CDR3aa: CSAGSLAESSYEQYF

v_gene: TRBV4-1
j_gene: TRBJ2-5
d_gene: TRBD1
abundance: few
CDR3nt: TGCGCCAGCAGCCAAGATTACAGGGGTCGGGAGACCCAGTACTTC
CDR3aa: CASSQDYRGRETQYF

v_gene: TRBV7-8
j_gene: TRBJ2-1
d_gene: -
abundance: -
CDR3nt: TGTGCCAGCAGCCCCCGGGACTCAAGTCTTACTGAGCAGTTCTTC
CDR3aa: CASSPRDSSLTEQFF

v_gene: TRBV20-1
j_gene: TRBJ1-6
d_gene: -
abundance: -
CDR3nt: TGCAGTGCCTCGACCCTGAATTCACCCCTCCACTTT
CDR3aa: CSASTLNSPLHF

v_gene: TRBV5-6
j_gene: TRBJ2-1
d_gene: TRBD2
abundance: few
CDR3nt: TGTGCCAGCAGCTCAGCGGGGGGGTACAATGAGCAGTTCTTC
CDR3aa: CASSSAGGYNEQFF

v_gene: TRBV12-3/TRBV12-4
j_gene: TRBJ1-5
d_gene: TRBD1
abundance: many
CDR3nt: TGTGCCAGCAGTTTAGGAGGGGGCGGTCAGCCCCAGCATTTT
CDR3aa: CASSLGGGGQPQHF

v_gene: TRBV5-4
j_gene: TRBJ1-1
d_gene: -
abundance: few
CDR3nt: TGTGCCAGCAGCTGGGGACTCGGCGGCACTGAAGCTTTCTTT
CDR3aa: CASSWGLGGTEAFF

v_gene: TRBV5-1
j_gene: TRBJ2-2
d_gene: -
abundance: -
CDR3nt: TGCGCCAGCAGAATAGGGGGGGCGAACACCGGGGAGCTGTTTTTT
CDR3aa: CASRIGGANTGELFF

v_gene: TRBV20-1
j_gene: TRBJ1-2
d_gene: -
abundance: -
CDR3nt: TGCAGTGCTAGAGCCGGGACCCAGGGGCGGGTAGGCTACACCTTC
CDR3aa: CSARAGTQGRVGYTF

v_gene: TRBV6-5
j_gene: TRBJ2-7
d_gene: TRBD1
abundance: -
CDR3nt: TGTGCCAGCAGTGACCGGGACAGGGGCTACGAGCAGTACTTC
CDR3aa: CASSDRDRGYEQYF

v_gene: TRBV4-3
j_gene: TRBJ1-2
d_gene: -
abundance: few
CDR3nt: TGCGCCAGCAGCCAAGCCTCGGACGGCTATGGCTACACCTTC
CDR3aa: CASSQASDGYGYTF

v_gene: TRBV12-3/TRBV12-4
j_gene: TRBJ2-2
d_gene: -
abundance: -
CDR3nt: TGTGCCAGCAGACGCCGACCCGGGGAGCTGTTTTTT
CDR3aa: CASRRRPGELFF

v_gene: TRBV12-3/TRBV12-4
j_gene: TRBJ2-3
d_gene: TRBD1
abundance: few
CDR3nt: TGTGCCAGCAGCACCGGGACAGGGGCTCGCACAGATACGCAGTATTTT
CDR3aa: CASSTGTGARTDTQYF

v_gene: TRBV4-1
j_gene: TRBJ2-3
d_gene: TRBD2
abundance: few
CDR3nt: TGCGCCAGCAGCCACGGACTAGCGGGGTCGCGGGATACGCAGTATTTT
CDR3aa: CASSHGLAGSRDTQYF

v_gene: TRBV18
j_gene: TRBJ1-1
d_gene: -
abundance: few
CDR3nt: TGTGCCAGCTCACCACCGAACACTGAAGCTTTCTTT
CDR3aa: CASSPPNTEAFF

v_gene: TRBV7-2
j_gene: TRBJ1-5
d_gene: -
abundance: few
CDR3nt: TGTGCCAGCAGCTCTCAACAGGGTAACGGCAATCAGCCCCAGCATTTT
CDR3aa: CASSSQQGNGNQPQHF

v_gene: TRBV2
j_gene: TRBJ2-3
d_gene: -
abundance: few
CDR3nt: TGTGCCATACCAGGGACTAGCACAGATACGCAGTATTTT
CDR3aa: CAIPGTSTDTQYF